One and the same sample provided the 24 T cell receptor beta chains below, sequenced in a study of beta chain features in type 1 diabetes. The authors reverse transcribed all of the isolated RNA, so sequencing captured expressed TCRB transcripts. Data came from immunoSEQ multiplex PCR; TCRdb stores just in-frame clones and leaves some out. Among 350,000 to 400,000 clones listed, more than 13% were seen once. Material for sequencing was naive CD4+ T cells from blood. Source of these receptors: a woman in her late teens or twenties in good health.

This clone has only a few counts. The chain employs TRBV19 and TRBJ2-1; 7 bases are a match to TRBD2. Germline loops: CDR1 LNHDA, CDR2 SQIVND (reference sequence). This CDR3 comprises 15 residues. V dropped 0 bases and J dropped 2; count of bases not matched to a gene: 1. Written as DNA, the CDR3 is TGTGCCAGTAGTATAGACGGGAGGACCTACAATGAGCAGTTCTTC. It is translated as CASSIDGRTYNEQFF.

The sample holds a few counts of this clone. The chain combines TRBV18 with TRBJ2-7; D is undetermined. V was cut by 2 bases and J by 5 bases, with 10 bases left in between. CDR3 size: 13 residues. CDR1 is KGHSH and CDR2 is LQKENI in the germline V gene. CDR3 sequence reads: CASSPYGTDEQYF. In DNA, the CDR3 is TGTGCCAGCTCACCATACGGAACAGACGAGCAGTACTTC.

This clone was counted a few times. The chain links TRBV27 to TRBJ1-1; D unclear. From germline, CDR1 is MNHEY and CDR2 SMNVEV (reference sequence). The length of the CDR3 is 14 residues. Deletions cut 7 bases from V and 0 bases from J, with 12 bases between. The CDR3 bases are TGTGCCAGCAAGGTGGAGGGTATGAACACTGAAGCTTTCTTT. This encodes CASKVEGMNTEAFF.

This chain joins TRBV28 and TRBJ2-1; 10 nucleotides agree with TRBD2. Germline assignment: CDR1 MDHEN and CDR2 SYDVKM. The CDR3 consists of 14 residues. Trimming at V came to 5 bases and at J to 8 bases, leaving 6 bases not matched to a gene. The CDR3 bases are TGTGCCAGCAGTATAGCGGGAGGTAAGGATGAGCAGTTCTTC. It is translated as CASSIAGGKDEQFF.

This clone appeared a few times. The genes are TRBV30 and TRBJ2-3; 8 bases map to TRBD2. There are 12 residues in the CDR3. J was trimmed by 7 bases and V by 7 bases; bases with no gene match: 7. Germline V gives CDR1 GTSNPN, CDR2 SVGIG (reference sequence). CDR3 nucleotides: TGTGCCTTGAGCGGGAGCCCCCATACGCAGTATTTT. It encodes CALSGSPHTQYF.

The rearrangement joins TRBV14 to TRBJ2-6; a weak D match, TRBD2 (5 bases). This CDR3 spans 19 amino acids. The germline V and J ends were trimmed by 0 bases and 1 base, with 16 bases remaining between them. The germline CDR1 and CDR2 sequences are SGHDN and FVKESK. The CDR3 DNA is TGTGCCAGCAGCCAAGATTACCGGGGTCCCGCTTCTGGGGCCAACGTCCTGACTTTC. Protein: CASSQDYRGPASGANVLTF.

The chain uses TRBV6-4 and TRBJ1-1; TRBD1 matches at 8 bases. The CDR3 is 13 amino acids. CDR1 and CDR2 (germline): MRHNA, SNTAGT. V lost 6 bases and J lost 5; bases outside the gene matches: 5. CDR3 sequence reads: CASSETGETEAFF. The CDR3 nucleotides read TGTGCCAGCAGCGAGACAGGGGAAACTGAAGCTTTCTTT.

The chain uses TRBV9 and TRBJ2-1, with TRBD2 matching over 9 bases. Trimming took 7 bases from V and 1 from J; bases not matched to a gene: 3. Germline V gene data show CDR1 as SGDLS and CDR2 as YYNGEE. This CDR3 is 14 amino acids long. Here the CDR3 reads CASQREASYNEQFF. CDR3 DNA: TGTGCCAGCCAGCGGGAGGCGTCCTACAATGAGCAGTTCTTC.

The chain has TRBV10-3 and TRBJ2-1; TRBD2 agrees at 11 bases. V shed 6 bases and J 4 bases; nucleotides not matched to a gene: 5. The CDR3 has 15 amino acids. Germline CDR1 and CDR2: ENHRY and SYGVKD. This chain's CDR3 is CAISLAGGSYNEQFF. The CDR3 region has the DNA TGTGCCATCAGCTTAGCGGGAGGGTCATACAATGAGCAGTTCTTC.

V gene TRBV15 combines with J gene TRBJ1-2; D is possibly TRBD1 (6 bases). Looked up from germline, CDR1 is LNHNV and CDR2 is YYDKDF (reference sequence). CDR3 length: 14 residues. V lost 0 bases to trimming and J lost 8 bases, with 13 bases between them. The CDR3 region has the DNA TGTGCCACCAGCAGAGACCTACAGGGAGGGGGCTACACCTTC. Protein: CATSRDLQGGGYTF.

This clone was counted only a few times. The rearrangement links TRBV7-2 to TRBJ2-1; D unclear. V lost 5 bases and J lost 0, with 5 bases in between. Germline V CDR1 and CDR2: SGHTA, FQGNSA. CDR3 length: 13 amino acids. CDR3 protein: CASSASSYNEQFF. Written as DNA, the CDR3 is TGTGCCAGCAGCGCGAGCTCCTACAATGAGCAGTTCTTC.

The J gene is TRBJ2-2, the V gene TRBV7-3, with 9 bases fitting TRBD2. V shed 4 bases and J 0 bases; nucleotides not matched to a gene: 3. Germline V gene data show CDR1 as SGHTA and CDR2 as FQGTGA. The CDR3 length is 16 residues. The CDR3 sequence is CASSSRLAANTGELFF. The CDR3 DNA sequence: TGTGCCAGCAGCTCCCGACTAGCGGCGAACACCGGGGAGCTGTTTTTT.

The V call is TRBV5-6, the J call TRBJ2-1, with 9 bases matching TRBD2. V trimming: 4 bases; J trimming: 5 bases; junction bases outside the gene matches: 7. Germline V gene lookup returns CDR1 SGHDT and CDR2 YYEEEE. The CDR3 loop spans 15 amino acids. CDR3 bases: TGTGCCAGCAGCCCCTTAGCGGGAGTCGACAATGAGCAGTTCTTC. Protein: CASSPLAGVDNEQFF.

This clone was observed a handful of times. This sequence joins TRBV4-2 and TRBJ2-5, with D maybe TRBD2 (5 bases). The CDR3 sequence is 15 residues long. The V gene lost 0 bases and the J gene lost 4 bases, with 12 bases spanning the gap. Germline CDR1 LGHNA, CDR2 YNFKEQ. In DNA form, the CDR3 reads TGTGCCAGCAGCCAAGAGATGTCCGCGGGAGAGACCCAGTACTTC. Translated: CASSQEMSAGETQYF.

V and J are TRBV10-3 and TRBJ2-1; D is possibly TRBD2 (7 bases). Deletions cut 6 bases from V and 9 bases from J, with 21 bases between. CDR1 is ENHRY and CDR2 is SYGVKD in the germline V gene. The CDR3 has 15 residues. The CDR3 here is CAIRPGAGEGSEQFF. The CDR3, as DNA: TGTGCCATCAGACCAGGGGCGGGAGAGGGTAGTGAGCAGTTCTTC.

CDR3 sequence: CASSPDRGIYGYTF. In nucleotides, the CDR3 is TGTGCCAGCAGCCCGGACAGGGGCATATATGGCTACACCTTC. V and J are TRBV7-9 and TRBJ1-2; 9 bases match TRBD1. Germline lookup yields CDR1 SEHNR and CDR2 FQNEAQ (reference sequence). V shed 5 bases and J 5 bases; nucleotides not matched to a gene: 6. The CDR3 consists of 14 residues.

This clone was observed once. This chain uses TRBV5-4 with TRBJ1-2; TRBD1 is a possible D gene (6 bases). Germline assignment: CDR1 SGHNT and CDR2 YYREEE (reference sequence). This CDR3 contains 14 residues. V was shortened by 4 bases and J by 6 bases, with 16 bases between the two germline ends. The CDR3 sequence is CASSRFTGINGYTF. The CDR3 DNA reads as TGTGCCAGCAGCCGTTTCACAGGGATAAATGGCTACACCTTC.

This clone was detected a few times. The J gene is TRBJ2-7, the V gene TRBV29-1; TRBD2 aligns across 10 bases. The CDR3 runs 12 residues. CDR1 SQVTM and CDR2 ANQGSEA come from the germline V gene. The V and J ends lost 4 bases and 10 bases, in that order; junction bases with no gene match: 7. Written as DNA, the CDR3 is TGCAGCGTTGGCCTAGCGGGAGCCCGACAGTACTTC. This translates into CSVGLAGARQYF.

The chain uses TRBV5-4 and TRBJ2-1, with 8 bases fitting TRBD1. The V gene end was trimmed by 3 bases and the J gene end by 3 bases; junction bases not matched to a gene: 2. The germline CDR1 and CDR2 sequences are SGHNT and YYREEE (reference sequence). The CDR3 extends over 14 amino acids. The CDR3 DNA sequence: TGTGCCAGCAGCTCCGGGACAGGCTACAATGAGCAGTTCTTC. It is translated as CASSSGTGYNEQFF.

The genes are TRBV7-8 and TRBJ2-5; D unclear. Looked up from germline, CDR1 is SGHVS and CDR2 is FQNEAQ. The length of the CDR3 is 14 residues. V lost 5 bases, J lost 2 bases, and 12 bases lay in between. The CDR3 sequence: CASSDGSVQETQYF. The CDR3 DNA is TGTGCCAGCAGCGACGGCAGCGTTCAAGAGACCCAGTACTTC. Looking up the rest from reference TRBV7-8 and TRBJ2-5 gives the full variable domain: GAGVSQSPRYKVAKRGQDVALRCDPISGHVSLFWYQQALGQGPEFLTYFQNEAQLDKSGLPSDRFFAERPEGSVSTLKIQRTQQEDSAVYLCASSDGSVQETQYFGPGTRLLVL.

This clone has only a few counts. The chain links TRBV19 to TRBJ2-3; 7 bases line up with TRBD1. The CDR3 contains 15 residues. Germline CDR1 and CDR2: LNHDA and SQIVND (reference sequence). V was clipped by 5 bases and J by 1 base; unmatched bases: 6. In DNA form, the CDR3 reads TGTGCCAGTAGTCACCGGGACAGCCGCACAGATACGCAGTATTTT. Translating gives CASSHRDSRTDTQYF.

V and J are TRBV27 and TRBJ2-4, with D perhaps TRBD1 (6 bases). The CDR3 loop spans 14 amino acids. Germline lookup yields CDR1 MNHEY and CDR2 SMNVEV (reference sequence). The V gene lost 7 bases and the J gene lost 0 bases, with 10 bases spanning the gap. This CDR3 is CASIPDRAKNIQYF. CDR3 nucleotides: TGTGCCAGCATTCCGGACAGAGCCAAAAACATTCAGTACTTC.

CDR3 sequence: CASSPGRTVLAKNIQYF. As DNA, the CDR3 is TGTGCCAGCAGCCCAGGGCGGACAGTACTAGCCAAAAACATTCAGTACTTC. V gene TRBV7-6 combines with J gene TRBJ2-4, with D possibly TRBD1 on 6 matching bases. Per the germline V gene, CDR1 is SGHVS and CDR2 is FNYEAQ. Trimming removed 5 bases at V and 0 bases at J, with 17 bases between. The CDR3 covers 17 residues.

This clone was detected only a few times. This chain connects TRBV5-1 to TRBJ1-1; D uncertain. The CDR3 spans 14 residues. Germline CDR1 SGHRS, CDR2 YFSETQ. Trimming took off 0 bases at V and 5 bases at J, with 11 bases between the two ends. CDR3 sequence reads: CASSLGHSGTEAFF. The CDR3 DNA reads as TGCGCCAGCAGCTTGGGACATAGTGGGACTGAAGCTTTCTTT.